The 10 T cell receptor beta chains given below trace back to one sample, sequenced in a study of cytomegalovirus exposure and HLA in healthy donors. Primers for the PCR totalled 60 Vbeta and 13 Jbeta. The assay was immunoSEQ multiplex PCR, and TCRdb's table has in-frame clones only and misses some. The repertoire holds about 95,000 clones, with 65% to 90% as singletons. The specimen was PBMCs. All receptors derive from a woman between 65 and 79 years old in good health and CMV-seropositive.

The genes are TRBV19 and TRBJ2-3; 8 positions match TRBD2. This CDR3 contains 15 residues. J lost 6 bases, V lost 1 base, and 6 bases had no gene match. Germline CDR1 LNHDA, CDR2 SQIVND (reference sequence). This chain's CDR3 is CASSIAGRAGDTQYF. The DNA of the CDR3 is TGTGCCAGTAGTATAGCCGGGAGGGCTGGGGATACGCAGTATTTT. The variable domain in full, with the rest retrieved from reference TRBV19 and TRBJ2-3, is DGGITQSPKYLFRKEGQNVTLSCEQNLNHDAMYWYRQDPGQGLRLIYYSQIVNDFQKGDIAEGYSVSREKKESFPLTVTSAQKNPTAFYLCASSIAGRAGDTQYFGPGTRLTVL.

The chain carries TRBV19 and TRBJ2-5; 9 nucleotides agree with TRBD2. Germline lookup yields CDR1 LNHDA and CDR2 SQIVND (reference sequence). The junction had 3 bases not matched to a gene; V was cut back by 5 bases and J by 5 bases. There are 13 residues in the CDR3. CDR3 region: CASSRTSVETQYF. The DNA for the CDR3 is TGTGCCAGTAGTCGGACTAGCGTTGAGACCCAGTACTTC.

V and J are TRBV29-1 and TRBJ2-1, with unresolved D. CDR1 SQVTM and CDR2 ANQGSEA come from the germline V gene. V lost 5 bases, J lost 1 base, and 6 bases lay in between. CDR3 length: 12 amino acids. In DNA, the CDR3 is TGCAGCGTTCGCCAGTCCTACAATGAGCAGTTCTTC. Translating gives CSVRQSYNEQFF.

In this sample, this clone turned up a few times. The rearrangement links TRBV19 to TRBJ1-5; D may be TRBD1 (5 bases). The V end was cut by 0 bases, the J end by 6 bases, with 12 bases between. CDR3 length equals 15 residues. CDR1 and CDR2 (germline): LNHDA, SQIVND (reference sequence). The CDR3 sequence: CASSIEGRGSQPQHF. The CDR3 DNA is TGTGCCAGTAGTATAGAAGGGAGGGGAAGTCAGCCCCAGCATTTT.

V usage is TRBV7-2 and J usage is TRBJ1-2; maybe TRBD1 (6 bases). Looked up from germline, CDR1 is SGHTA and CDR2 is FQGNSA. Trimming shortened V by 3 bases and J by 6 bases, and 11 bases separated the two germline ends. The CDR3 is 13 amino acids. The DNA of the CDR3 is TGTGCCAGCAGCTTGACAGGTGTAGATGGCTACACCTTC. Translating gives CASSLTGVDGYTF.

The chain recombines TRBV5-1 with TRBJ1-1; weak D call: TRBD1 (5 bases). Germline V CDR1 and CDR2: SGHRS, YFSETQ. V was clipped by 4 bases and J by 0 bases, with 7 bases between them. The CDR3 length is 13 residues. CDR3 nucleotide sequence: TGCGCCAGCAGCCTGACAGTGAACACTGAAGCTTTCTTT. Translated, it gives CASSLTVNTEAFF. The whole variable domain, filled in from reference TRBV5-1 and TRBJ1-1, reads KAGVTQTPRYLIKTRGQQVTLSCSPISGHRSVSWYQQTPGQGLQFLFEYFSETQRNKGNFPGRFSGRQFSNSRSEMNVSTLELGDSALYLCASSLTVNTEAFFGQGTRLTVV.

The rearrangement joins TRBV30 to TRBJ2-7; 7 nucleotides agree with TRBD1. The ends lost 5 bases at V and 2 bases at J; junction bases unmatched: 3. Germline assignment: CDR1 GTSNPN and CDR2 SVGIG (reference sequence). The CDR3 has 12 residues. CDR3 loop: CAWGTGAYEQYF. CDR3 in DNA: TGTGCCTGGGGCACAGGGGCCTACGAGCAGTACTTC.

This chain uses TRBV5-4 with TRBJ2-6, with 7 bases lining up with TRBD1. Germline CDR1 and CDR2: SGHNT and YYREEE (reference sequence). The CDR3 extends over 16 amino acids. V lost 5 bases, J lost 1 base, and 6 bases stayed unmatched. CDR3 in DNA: TGTGCCAGCAGTAGACAGGGTGGGTCTGGGGCCAACGTCCTGACTTTC. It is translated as CASSRQGGSGANVLTF.

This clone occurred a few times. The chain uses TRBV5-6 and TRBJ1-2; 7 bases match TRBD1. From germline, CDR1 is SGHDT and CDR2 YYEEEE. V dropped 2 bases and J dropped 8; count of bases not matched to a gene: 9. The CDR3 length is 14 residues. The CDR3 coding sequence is TGTGCCAGCAGCTTACGACAGGGCCAGGAAGGCTACACCTTC. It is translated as CASSLRQGQEGYTF. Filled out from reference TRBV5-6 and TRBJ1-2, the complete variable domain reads DAGVTQSPTHLIKTRGQQVTLRCSPKSGHDTVSWYQQALGQGPQFIFQYYEEEERQRGNFPDRFSGHQFPNYSSELNVNALLLGDSALYLCASSLRQGQEGYTFGSGTRLTVV.

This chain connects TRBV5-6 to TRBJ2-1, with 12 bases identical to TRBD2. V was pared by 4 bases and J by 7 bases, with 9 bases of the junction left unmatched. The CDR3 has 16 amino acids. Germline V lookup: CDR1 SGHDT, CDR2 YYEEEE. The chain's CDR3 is CASSPRLAGVGNEQFF. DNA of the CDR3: TGTGCCAGCAGCCCACGACTAGCGGGAGTTGGGAATGAGCAGTTCTTC.